The clone carrying this T cell receptor beta chain has ten or more counts. Its antigen is still unknown. The read terminates 3 residues ahead of where the CDR3 ends, so the germline J gene completes it. Measured with immunoSEQ multiplex PCR; TCRdb has only the in-frame clones, and not every one. This sample comprises 50,000 to 65,000 clones, none seen once only. The source of the sample is a study of T cell clonality in common variable immunodeficiency. Findings of the study overall: Patient heterogeneity in the CVID cohort limited correlations between repertoire features and clinical complications.

The germline gives CDR1 GTSNPN, CDR2 SVGIG (reference sequence). V lost 2 bases to trimming and J lost 7 bases, with 20 bases between them. This CDR3 has 15 amino acids. The chain uses TRBV30 and TRBJ1-2; tentatively, D is TRBD1 (6 bases). This clonotype was obtained from a person aged 18 to 70 in good health. The sequencing sample was made of peripheral blood mononuclear cells. CDR3 bases read: TGTGCCTGGAGTCCACCTCCAGTAAAAGGGGGTGGC. Amino acids: CAWSPPPVKGGG. The whole CDR3 protein reads CAWSPPPVKGGGYTF. Supplemented by reference TRBV30 and TRBJ1-2, the full variable domain reads SQTIHQWPATLVQPVGSPLSLECTVEGTSNPNLYWYRQAAGRGLQLLFYSVGIGQISSEVPQNLSASRPQDRQFILSSKKLLLSDSGFYLCAWSPPPVKGGGYTFGSGTRLTVV.